These T cell receptor beta chains were read from a single sample in a study of blood T cell repertoires in COVID-19. The repertoire was sequenced with immunoSEQ multiplex PCR; TCRdb's copy has only in-frame clones and lacks some. Counted here are 200,000 to 250,000 clones, around 90% occurring once; the ten biggest clones make up 0.82%. Specimen: peripheral blood. The source is a man aged 60 to 69 with COVID-19, enrolled during active disease. The CDR3 runs from the conserved cysteine through the conserved F or W. Fields, in order: V gene, J gene, D gene, clone size, CDR3 DNA, CDR3 protein. A D gene is named only where the DNA matches it firmly. A row's size may be missing; if present it is once, few, many or a size class.

v_gene: TRBV7-2; j_gene: TRBJ1-6; d_gene: NA; abundance: NA; CDR3nt: TGTGCCAGCAGTTCCTCCGTTGTTTATAATTCACCCCTCCACTTT; CDR3aa: CASSSSVVYNSPLHF
v_gene: TRBV4-1; j_gene: TRBJ1-3; d_gene: NA; abundance: NA; CDR3nt: TGCGCCAGCAGCCAAGGGGAGGGAAACACCATATATTTT; CDR3aa: CASSQGEGNTIYF
v_gene: TRBV6-6; j_gene: TRBJ1-1; d_gene: TRBD1; abundance: NA; CDR3nt: TGTGCCAGCAGCTTGGGACAGGGGAACACTGAAGCTTTCTTT; CDR3aa: CASSLGQGNTEAFF
v_gene: TRBV20-1; j_gene: TRBJ2-1; d_gene: TRBD2; abundance: few; CDR3nt: TGCAGTGCTAGTAGACCGGGACTAGCGGGGGGTCCGAGCTCCTACAATGAGCAGTTCTTC; CDR3aa: CSASRPGLAGGPSSYNEQFF
v_gene: TRBV19; j_gene: TRBJ1-6; d_gene: TRBD1; abundance: NA; CDR3nt: TGTGCCAGTAGTATAGTCAGGGGGATTTATAATTCACCCCTCCACTTT; CDR3aa: CASSIVRGIYNSPLHF
v_gene: TRBV9; j_gene: TRBJ2-6; d_gene: NA; abundance: NA; CDR3nt: TGTGCCAGCAGCGTAGCCCCCACAGGGCTCCCTTCCTCTGGGGCCAACGTCCTGACTTTC; CDR3aa: CASSVAPTGLPSSGANVLTF
v_gene: TRBV7-9; j_gene: TRBJ2-7; d_gene: TRBD1; abundance: NA; CDR3nt: TGTGCCAGCAGCTCTGGACAGGGGCTGTACGAGCAGTACTTC; CDR3aa: CASSSGQGLYEQYF
v_gene: TRBV18; j_gene: TRBJ2-5; d_gene: TRBD2; abundance: NA; CDR3nt: TGTGCCAGCTCACCTTATAACCGGGGGGTTGGAGAGACCCAGTACTTC; CDR3aa: CASSPYNRGVGETQYF
v_gene: TRBV5-1; j_gene: TRBJ2-7; d_gene: TRBD1; abundance: NA; CDR3nt: TGCGCCAGCAGCTTTAGCAGGGGGCCACAAGACGAGCAGTACTTC; CDR3aa: CASSFSRGPQDEQYF
v_gene: TRBV27; j_gene: TRBJ2-3; d_gene: TRBD1; abundance: NA; CDR3nt: TGTGCCAGCAGTTTATCCATACAAGGGACAGGGGCTTTGTTTGTTACGCAGTATTTT; CDR3aa: CASSLSIQGTGALFVTQYF
v_gene: TRBV19; j_gene: TRBJ1-2; d_gene: NA; abundance: NA; CDR3nt: TGTGCCAGCCACGAAATTGACAGAGCCTATGGCTACACCTTC; CDR3aa: CASHEIDRAYGYTF
v_gene: TRBV2; j_gene: TRBJ2-2; d_gene: NA; abundance: NA; CDR3nt: TGTGCCAGCTCCCCTGGGAGGAACACCGGGGAGCTGTTTTTT; CDR3aa: CASSPGRNTGELFF
v_gene: TRBV5-4; j_gene: TRBJ1-2; d_gene: NA; abundance: NA; CDR3nt: TGTGCCAGCAGCCCGCCCGAGGGTTATGGCTACACCTTC; CDR3aa: CASSPPEGYGYTF
v_gene: TRBV29-1; j_gene: TRBJ1-1; d_gene: TRBD1; abundance: NA; CDR3nt: TGCAGCGGCAGACAGGGTGGGGACACTGAAGCTTTCTTT; CDR3aa: CSGRQGGDTEAFF
v_gene: TRBV7-9; j_gene: TRBJ1-5; d_gene: NA; abundance: once; CDR3nt: TGTGCCAGCAGCTCCGGCCAGGTCATCAACCAGCCCCAGCATTTT; CDR3aa: CASSSGQVINQPQHF
v_gene: TRBV6-2/TRBV6-3; j_gene: TRBJ2-7; d_gene: TRBD2; abundance: NA; CDR3nt: TGTGCCAGCAGTTACCAGGGACTAGCGGGACCCAGGAGCTCCTACGAGCAGTACTTC; CDR3aa: CASSYQGLAGPRSSYEQYF
v_gene: TRBV30; j_gene: TRBJ1-5; d_gene: NA; abundance: NA; CDR3nt: TGTGCCTGGACCGTACAGGAGGGTAGTCAGCCCCAGCATTTT; CDR3aa: CAWTVQEGSQPQHF
v_gene: TRBV5-4; j_gene: TRBJ1-6; d_gene: TRBD1; abundance: NA; CDR3nt: TGTGCCAGCAGCGGGAAGACAGGGGTTGATGATTCACCCCTCCACTTT; CDR3aa: CASSGKTGVDDSPLHF
v_gene: TRBV19; j_gene: TRBJ2-4; d_gene: NA; abundance: few; CDR3nt: TGTGCCAGTAATCTCGGAGCGCACTACAAAAACATTCAGTACTTC; CDR3aa: CASNLGAHYKNIQYF
v_gene: TRBV29-1; j_gene: TRBJ1-2; d_gene: NA; abundance: NA; CDR3nt: TGCAGCGTTGTCCAGGGCTATGGCTACACCTTC; CDR3aa: CSVVQGYGYTF
v_gene: TRBV18; j_gene: TRBJ1-1; d_gene: NA; abundance: NA; CDR3nt: TGTGCCAGCTCTTTCGGTGGCACTGAAGCTTTCTTT; CDR3aa: CASSFGGTEAFF
v_gene: TRBV18; j_gene: TRBJ2-7; d_gene: TRBD1; abundance: NA; CDR3nt: TGTGCCAGCTCACTCGCGGGACAGGGTTACGAGCAGTACTTC; CDR3aa: CASSLAGQGYEQYF
v_gene: TRBV7-8; j_gene: TRBJ1-3; d_gene: NA; abundance: NA; CDR3nt: TGTGCCAGCAACCCAGGGGCCTCTGGAAACACCATATATTTT; CDR3aa: CASNPGASGNTIYF
v_gene: TRBV11-3; j_gene: TRBJ2-2; d_gene: NA; abundance: NA; CDR3nt: TGTGCCAGCAGCTTCGACACCCGTGGCACCGGGGAGCTGTTTTTT; CDR3aa: CASSFDTRGTGELFF
v_gene: TRBV19; j_gene: TRBJ1-2; d_gene: NA; abundance: NA; CDR3nt: TGTGCCAGTACCCTGGGTCGCAGGGGCTACACCTTC; CDR3aa: CASTLGRRGYTF
v_gene: TRBV11-2; j_gene: TRBJ2-1; d_gene: TRBD1; abundance: NA; CDR3nt: TGTGCCAGCAGCTTATTGAAGGGACAGGGGAGCGGTGAGCAGTTCTTC; CDR3aa: CASSLLKGQGSGEQFF
v_gene: TRBV7-9; j_gene: TRBJ2-7; d_gene: NA; abundance: NA; CDR3nt: TGTGCCAGCAGCCCCCAACCTGGGATAGCGGCCTACGAGCAGTACTTC; CDR3aa: CASSPQPGIAAYEQYF
v_gene: TRBV19; j_gene: TRBJ2-2; d_gene: TRBD2; abundance: once; CDR3nt: TGTGCCAGTACCCGACTAGCGGGGGGGCCATACACCGGGGAGCTGTTTTTT; CDR3aa: CASTRLAGGPYTGELFF
v_gene: TRBV7-2; j_gene: TRBJ2-2; d_gene: TRBD2; abundance: NA; CDR3nt: TGTGCCAGCAGCTCGCCGGGACTAGCGGGGGTTACCGGGGAGCTGTTTTTT; CDR3aa: CASSSPGLAGVTGELFF
v_gene: TRBV7-2; j_gene: TRBJ2-3; d_gene: TRBD2; abundance: NA; CDR3nt: TGTGCCAGCAGCTCTGTAGCGGGAGCCCCAGATACGCAGTATTTT; CDR3aa: CASSSVAGAPDTQYF
v_gene: TRBV3-1/TRBV3-2; j_gene: TRBJ2-7; d_gene: NA; abundance: NA; CDR3nt: TGTGCCAGCAGCCAACCATTTGGACGGGGCTACGAGCAGTACTTC; CDR3aa: CASSQPFGRGYEQYF
v_gene: TRBV10-1; j_gene: TRBJ2-7; d_gene: NA; abundance: NA; CDR3nt: TGCGCCATCCCTTCGCAGGGGGGACTGACCTACGAGCAGTACTTC; CDR3aa: CAIPSQGGLTYEQYF
v_gene: TRBV19; j_gene: TRBJ2-7; d_gene: NA; abundance: NA; CDR3nt: TGTGCCACAGGGGGGATTTACGAGCAGTACTTC; CDR3aa: CATGGIYEQYF
v_gene: TRBV30; j_gene: TRBJ2-7; d_gene: NA; abundance: NA; CDR3nt: TGTGCCTGGAGTGTACGGTACGAGCAGTACTTC; CDR3aa: CAWSVRYEQYF
v_gene: TRBV3-1/TRBV3-2; j_gene: TRBJ1-2; d_gene: NA; abundance: NA; CDR3nt: TGTGCCAGCAGCGCTCGGGACATCAACTATGGCTACACCTTC; CDR3aa: CASSARDINYGYTF
v_gene: TRBV28; j_gene: TRBJ1-5; d_gene: NA; abundance: once; CDR3nt: TGTGCCAGCAGTTCCTCTCAGCGACCGGGGTTAAATCAGCCCCAGCATTTT; CDR3aa: CASSSSQRPGLNQPQHF
v_gene: TRBV5-1; j_gene: TRBJ1-6; d_gene: NA; abundance: few; CDR3nt: TGCGCCAGCAGCCCAACCGGGGGTTATAATTCACCCCTCCACTTT; CDR3aa: CASSPTGGYNSPLHF
v_gene: TRBV19; j_gene: TRBJ2-5; d_gene: TRBD2; abundance: few; CDR3nt: TGTGCCAGTAGCCTAAGACTAGCGGGGGGGTCAGAGACCCAGTACTTC; CDR3aa: CASSLRLAGGSETQYF
v_gene: TRBV5-6; j_gene: TRBJ2-2; d_gene: NA; abundance: once; CDR3nt: TGTGCCAGCAGCTTGGAGGCCAGGGTGAACACCGGGGAGCTGTTTTTT; CDR3aa: CASSLEARVNTGELFF
v_gene: TRBV23-1; j_gene: TRBJ2-1; d_gene: TRBD2; abundance: NA; CDR3nt: TGCGCCAGCAGTCCTATGGGACTAGCGAATGAGCAGTTCTTC; CDR3aa: CASSPMGLANEQFF
v_gene: TRBV7-9; j_gene: TRBJ2-1; d_gene: TRBD2; abundance: NA; CDR3nt: TGTGCCAGCAGCCCCTCTAGCGGGAGGGGGGATGAGCAGTTCTTC; CDR3aa: CASSPSSGRGDEQFF
v_gene: TRBV4-1; j_gene: TRBJ2-5; d_gene: NA; abundance: NA; CDR3nt: TGCGCCAGCAGCCATGGAGTCAACCAAGAGACCCAGTACTTC; CDR3aa: CASSHGVNQETQYF
v_gene: TRBV6-4; j_gene: TRBJ2-1; d_gene: NA; abundance: NA; CDR3nt: TGTGCCAGCAGTGTCGCGCTCATCTCTGAGCAGTTCTTC; CDR3aa: CASSVALISEQFF
v_gene: TRBV4-2; j_gene: TRBJ2-2; d_gene: NA; abundance: NA; CDR3nt: TGTGCCAGCAGCCAAGATAGGACAGACTCCGGGGAGCTGTTTTTT; CDR3aa: CASSQDRTDSGELFF
v_gene: TRBV2; j_gene: TRBJ1-5; d_gene: NA; abundance: NA; CDR3nt: TGTGCCAGCAGTCGGACAGAGAGAAGCAATCAGCCCCAGCATTTT; CDR3aa: CASSRTERSNQPQHF
v_gene: TRBV5-6; j_gene: TRBJ2-1; d_gene: TRBD1; abundance: NA; CDR3nt: TGTGCCAGCAGCCCCAGGGGGCGCTTTTTGTATGAGCAGTTCTTC; CDR3aa: CASSPRGRFLYEQFF
v_gene: TRBV28; j_gene: TRBJ2-7; d_gene: NA; abundance: NA; CDR3nt: TGTGCCAGCAGGGGACAGGTAACGGGGAGGGCCAAGATTTACGAGCAGTACTTC; CDR3aa: CASRGQVTGRAKIYEQYF
v_gene: TRBV29-1; j_gene: TRBJ2-5; d_gene: TRBD1; abundance: NA; CDR3nt: TGCAGCGTCAACAGGGGATTGGAGACCCAGTACTTC; CDR3aa: CSVNRGLETQYF
v_gene: TRBV5-1; j_gene: TRBJ2-3; d_gene: NA; abundance: NA; CDR3nt: TGCGCCAGCAGCTTGGTCGGCAGCACAGGACCAGATACGCAGTATTTT; CDR3aa: CASSLVGSTGPDTQYF
v_gene: TRBV6-5; j_gene: TRBJ1-4; d_gene: NA; abundance: NA; CDR3nt: TGTGCCAGCAACAGGGCTAATGAAAAACTGTTTTTT; CDR3aa: CASNRANEKLFF
v_gene: TRBV5-6; j_gene: TRBJ1-2; d_gene: NA; abundance: NA; CDR3nt: TGTGCCAGCAGCTTGGTATTCCAGGCCGTGTTGGGAGCTAACTATGGCTACACCTTC; CDR3aa: CASSLVFQAVLGANYGYTF
v_gene: TRBV9; j_gene: TRBJ1-6; d_gene: NA; abundance: NA; CDR3nt: TGTGCCAGCAGCCCAGGGGAGAGGTCACCCCTCCACTTT; CDR3aa: CASSPGERSPLHF
v_gene: TRBV19; j_gene: TRBJ1-2; d_gene: NA; abundance: NA; CDR3nt: TGTGCCAGTACCCTGGACAGTAACTATGGCTACACCTTC; CDR3aa: CASTLDSNYGYTF
v_gene: TRBV19; j_gene: TRBJ2-4; d_gene: TRBD1; abundance: NA; CDR3nt: TGTGCCAGTAGTGGACAGGGGGCCCTAGCCAAAAACATTCAGTACTTC; CDR3aa: CASSGQGALAKNIQYF
v_gene: TRBV20-1; j_gene: TRBJ1-1; d_gene: NA; abundance: NA; CDR3nt: TGCAGTGGTGTTATGAACACTGAAGCTTTCTTT; CDR3aa: CSGVMNTEAFF
v_gene: TRBV3-1/TRBV3-2; j_gene: TRBJ2-1; d_gene: TRBD2; abundance: NA; CDR3nt: TGTGCCAGCAGCCAAGACTTTCGAGCGGGGGGGCTGAATGAGCAGTTCTTC; CDR3aa: CASSQDFRAGGLNEQFF
v_gene: TRBV4-1; j_gene: TRBJ1-5; d_gene: NA; abundance: NA; CDR3nt: TGCGCCAGCAGCCAAGAATTGGGCCCTCAGCCCCAGCATTTT; CDR3aa: CASSQELGPQPQHF